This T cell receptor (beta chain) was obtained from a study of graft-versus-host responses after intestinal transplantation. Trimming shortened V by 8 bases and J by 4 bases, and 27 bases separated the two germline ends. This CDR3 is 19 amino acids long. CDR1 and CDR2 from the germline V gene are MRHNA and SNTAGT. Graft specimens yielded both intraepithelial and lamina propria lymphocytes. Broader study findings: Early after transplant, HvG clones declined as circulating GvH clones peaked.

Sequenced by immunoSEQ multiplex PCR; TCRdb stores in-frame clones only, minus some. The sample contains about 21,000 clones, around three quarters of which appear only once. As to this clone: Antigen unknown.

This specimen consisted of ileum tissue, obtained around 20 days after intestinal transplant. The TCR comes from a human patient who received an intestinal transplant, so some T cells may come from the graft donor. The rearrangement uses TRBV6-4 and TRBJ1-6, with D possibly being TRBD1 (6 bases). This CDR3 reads CASGGRRQVQKGYNSPLHF. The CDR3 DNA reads TGTGCCAGCGGCGGCCGCCGACAGGTACAAAAGGGATATAATTCACCCCTCCACTTT.